This is a list of T cell receptor beta chains from one sample in a study of beta chain features in type 1 diabetes. Method: immunoSEQ multiplex PCR; TCRdb's copy keeps in-frame clones and lacks some. Of hundreds of thousands of clones detected, 10% to 15% appear once; the ten largest clones hold roughly 0.015%. The sequencing sample was made of naive CD4+ T cells from blood. The receptors were gathered from a man younger than 35 in good health. Each CDR3 is given with its conserved first and last residue. A D gene is named only where the DNA matches it firmly. For some rows the clone size is stated as once, few or many, or as a class when expanded; others skip it.

D gene,J gene,clone size,V gene,CDR3 protein,CDR3 DNA
.,TRBJ2-1,.,TRBV21-1,CASSPPHRTPRGNEQFF,TGTGCCAGCAGCCCACCTCACCGCACCCCTAGAGGGAATGAGCAGTTCTTC
TRBD1,TRBJ2-2,few,TRBV15,CATSTRQGSYTGELFF,TGTGCCACCAGCACTCGACAGGGTTCATACACCGGGGAGCTGTTTTTT
.,TRBJ2-7,.,TRBV9,CASSQDRYYEQYF,TGTGCCAGCAGCCAAGACAGGTACTACGAGCAGTACTTC
.,TRBJ2-5,.,TRBV5-1,CASSLAGDMQETQYF,TGCGCCAGCAGCTTGGCAGGGGACATGCAAGAGACCCAGTACTTC
.,TRBJ1-6,few,TRBV6-1,CASATEPTSPLHF,TGTGCCAGCGCCACAGAGCCGACTTCACCCCTCCACTTT
.,TRBJ2-1,few,TRBV5-1,CASSAVDDRMSANEQFF,TGCGCCAGCAGCGCGGTAGACGACAGGATGTCGGCAAATGAGCAGTTCTTC
TRBD1,TRBJ1-5,.,TRBV10-3,CAISQDRGFNQPQHF,TGTGCCATCAGTCAGGACAGGGGTTTCAATCAGCCCCAGCATTTT
.,TRBJ2-7,.,TRBV28,CASSSTYEQYF,TGTGCCAGCAGTTCGACTTACGAGCAGTACTTC
.,TRBJ1-2,few,TRBV7-3,CASSSTRAGLGGYTF,TGTGCCAGCAGCTCTACTAGGGCGGGCCTTGGTGGCTACACCTTC
.,TRBJ1-1,.,TRBV7-9,CASSQGRRDTEAFF,TGTGCCAGCAGCCAGGGGAGAAGGGACACTGAAGCTTTCTTT
.,TRBJ2-7,.,TRBV5-1,CASSLGPMNTYEQYF,TGCGCCAGCAGCTTGGGGCCGATGAATACCTACGAGCAGTACTTC
TRBD1,TRBJ1-2,few,TRBV9,CASSPSPGTGAHGYTF,TGTGCCAGCAGCCCCAGTCCCGGGACAGGGGCGCATGGCTACACCTTC
.,TRBJ2-7,.,TRBV6-5,CASSNRQPYEQYF,TGTGCCAGCAGTAACCGACAGCCCTACGAGCAGTACTTC
.,TRBJ2-1,few,TRBV6-5,CASSYLSSVNEQFF,TGTGCCAGCAGTTATCTCTCTAGCGTCAATGAGCAGTTCTTC
TRBD1,TRBJ1-1,.,TRBV30,CAWMAGGIGNTEAFF,TGTGCCTGGATGGCAGGGGGCATTGGAAACACTGAAGCTTTCTTT
TRBD2,TRBJ2-5,.,TRBV30,CAWRGRTRGGEETQYF,TGTGCCTGGAGAGGGCGGACTAGAGGTGGCGAAGAGACCCAGTACTTC
TRBD1,TRBJ2-3,few,TRBV28,CASSSGDRGTQYF,TGTGCCAGCAGTTCCGGGGACAGGGGTACGCAGTATTTT
.,TRBJ2-2,few,TRBV5-4,CASSSGVPGELFF,TGTGCCAGCAGCTCAGGGGTCCCCGGGGAGCTGTTTTTT
.,TRBJ1-1,.,TRBV5-6,CASSAFTGFEAFF,TGTGCCAGCAGCGCATTCACAGGGTTTGAAGCTTTCTTT
.,TRBJ2-7,.,TRBV7-6,CASSPTGYEQYF,TGTGCCAGCAGCCCCACAGGGTACGAGCAGTACTTC
.,TRBJ2-5,.,TRBV25-1,CASRQLSQETQYF,TGTGCCAGCAGACAGTTATCCCAAGAGACCCAGTACTTC
TRBD2,TRBJ2-2,few,TRBV7-9,CASSLDLTGGPSTGELFF,TGTGCCAGCAGCTTAGATTTGACGGGAGGGCCGAGCACCGGGGAGCTGTTTTTT
.,TRBJ1-2,few,TRBV6-5,CASSYNPRGRGYTF,TGTGCCAGCAGTTACAATCCCAGGGGCCGGGGCTACACCTTC
.,TRBJ1-2,few,TRBV5-1,CASSPGQRVDGYTF,TGCGCCAGCAGCCCTGGACAGAGGGTAGATGGCTACACCTTC
TRBD1,TRBJ1-5,.,TRBV30,CAWSPRTGDNQPQHF,TGTGCCTGGAGTCCCAGGACAGGTGACAATCAGCCCCAGCATTTT
TRBD1,TRBJ1-1,few,TRBV18,CASSTTGENTEAFF,TGTGCCAGCTCAACGACAGGGGAGAACACTGAAGCTTTCTTT
.,TRBJ1-5,many,TRBV13,CASSLYRRSNQPQHF,TGTGCCAGCAGCTTGTACAGGCGTAGCAATCAGCCCCAGCATTTT
TRBD2,TRBJ2-2,.,TRBV4-3,CASSHDLAGGINTGELFF,TGCGCCAGCAGCCACGACCTAGCGGGAGGAATAAACACCGGGGAGCTGTTTTTT
.,TRBJ1-6,.,TRBV30,CAWSVRGNSPLHF,TGTGCCTGGAGTGTACGCGGGAATTCACCCCTCCACTTT
TRBD2,TRBJ2-5,.,TRBV4-2,CASSQDDLAGQETQYF,TGTGCCAGCAGCCAAGATGACCTAGCGGGACAGGAGACCCAGTACTTC
.,TRBJ2-7,.,TRBV18,CASSPLIGDEQYF,TGTGCCAGCTCACCGTTGATCGGGGACGAGCAGTACTTC
TRBD2,TRBJ2-7,once,TRBV6-5,CAITSGRRPTYEQYF,TGTGCCATCACTAGCGGGAGAAGGCCAACCTACGAGCAGTACTTC
.,TRBJ2-3,once,TRBV28,CASSLRSADTQYF,TGTGCCAGCAGTTTACGTAGCGCAGATACGCAGTATTTT
.,TRBJ2-7,few,TRBV9,CASSVAPSATYEQYF,TGTGCCAGCAGCGTAGCCCCGAGCGCTACCTACGAGCAGTACTTC
TRBD2,TRBJ2-3,.,TRBV9,CASSASGGHTDTQYF,TGTGCCAGCAGCGCTAGCGGGGGGCACACAGATACGCAGTATTTT
TRBD1,TRBJ1-4,few,TRBV6-5,CASSSTGGVGKLFF,TGTGCCAGCAGTTCCACAGGGGGCGTTGGAAAACTGTTTTTT
.,TRBJ2-3,.,TRBV5-6,CASSSTGSSDTQYF,TGTGCCAGCAGCTCCACCGGGTCCTCAGATACGCAGTATTTT
TRBD2,TRBJ2-7,.,TRBV10-3,CAISASGSSYEQYF,TGTGCCATCAGTGCGAGCGGGAGCTCCTACGAGCAGTACTTC
TRBD1,TRBJ1-5,few,TRBV7-9,CASSLGTGGNQPQHF,TGTGCCAGCAGCTTAGGGACAGGAGGCAATCAGCCCCAGCATTTT
.,TRBJ2-5,few,TRBV6-1,CASSVGATQQETQYF,TGTGCCAGCAGTGTAGGGGCGACGCAACAAGAGACCCAGTACTTC
TRBD1,TRBJ2-2,few,TRBV7-3,CASSPLGQGNTGELFF,TGTGCCAGCAGCCCACTCGGACAGGGAAACACCGGGGAGCTGTTTTTT
.,TRBJ2-1,.,TRBV19,CASKRESYNEQFF,TGTGCCAGTAAACGGGAGTCCTACAATGAGCAGTTCTTC
.,TRBJ2-5,few,TRBV7-2,CASSLANGPRETQYF,TGTGCCAGCAGCTTAGCGAATGGGCCCCGAGAGACCCAGTACTTC